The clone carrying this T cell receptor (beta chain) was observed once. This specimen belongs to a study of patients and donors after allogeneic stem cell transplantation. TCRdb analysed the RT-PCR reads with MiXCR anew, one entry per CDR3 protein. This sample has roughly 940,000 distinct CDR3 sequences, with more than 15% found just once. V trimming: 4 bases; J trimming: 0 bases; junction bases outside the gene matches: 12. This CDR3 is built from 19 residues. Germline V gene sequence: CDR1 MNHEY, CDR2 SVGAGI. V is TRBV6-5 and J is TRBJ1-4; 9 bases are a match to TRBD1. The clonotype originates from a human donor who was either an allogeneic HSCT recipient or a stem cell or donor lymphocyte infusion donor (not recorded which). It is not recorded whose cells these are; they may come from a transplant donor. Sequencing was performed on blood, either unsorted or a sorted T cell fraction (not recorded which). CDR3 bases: TGTGCCAGCAGTTGGCGGGACAGGGCACGGAGGCCAACTAATGAAAAACTGTTTTTT. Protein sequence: CASSWRDRARRPTNEKLFF.